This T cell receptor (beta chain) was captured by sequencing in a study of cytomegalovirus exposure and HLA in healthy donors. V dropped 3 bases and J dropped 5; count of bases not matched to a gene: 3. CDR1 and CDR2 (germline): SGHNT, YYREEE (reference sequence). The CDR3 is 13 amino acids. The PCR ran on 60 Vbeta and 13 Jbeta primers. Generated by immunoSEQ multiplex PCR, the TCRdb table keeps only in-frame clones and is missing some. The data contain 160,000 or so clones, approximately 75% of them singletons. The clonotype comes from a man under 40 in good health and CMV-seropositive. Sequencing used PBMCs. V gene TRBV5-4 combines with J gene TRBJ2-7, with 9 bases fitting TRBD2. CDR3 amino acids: CASSSGTSNEQYF. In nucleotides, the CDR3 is TGTGCCAGCAGCTCCGGGACTAGCAACGAGCAGTACTTC.